These 25 T cell receptor beta chains share one sample of origin, sequenced in a study of T cell responses to AZD1222 COVID-19 vaccine. Assay: immunoSEQ multiplex PCR; the TCRdb copy retains only in-frame clones and omits some. The table records roughly 120,000 clones, more than 75% of them present only once. The sample here was peripheral blood, taken on day 0 of AZD1222 vaccination. The receptors stem from an adult in good health.

This clone was picked up one time. The chain links TRBV6-5 to TRBJ1-2; D remains unclear. V dropped 6 bases and J dropped 4 bases, with 12 bases sitting between them. Per germline, CDR1 MNHEY and CDR2 SVGAGI. This CDR3 has 13 residues. The CDR3 loop reads CASRPSGSYGYTF. In DNA, the CDR3 is TGTGCCAGCAGGCCTTCAGGATCCTATGGCTACACCTTC.

In this sample, this clone turned up a few times. The genes are TRBV28 and TRBJ1-2; TRBD1 agrees at 12 bases. Germline V gives CDR1 MDHEN, CDR2 SYDVKM. The CDR3 contains 16 residues. V lost 7 bases and J lost 4; bases outside the gene matches: 10. CDR3 nucleotides: TGTGCCAGCACAACCGCCGGGACAGGGGGCGGCTATGGCTACACCTTC. Translation: CASTTAGTGGGYGYTF.

The chain carries TRBV28 and TRBJ1-2; 8 bases align to TRBD1. The CDR3 contains 13 residues. The germline gives CDR1 MDHEN, CDR2 SYDVKM. V dropped 2 bases and J dropped 4; count of bases not matched to a gene: 0. This CDR3 reads CASSLQGAYGYTF. In DNA, the CDR3 is TGTGCCAGCAGTTTACAGGGGGCCTATGGCTACACCTTC.

The V gene is TRBV28, the J gene TRBJ1-5; no clear D. Trimming removed 2 bases from V and 7 bases from J, with 12 bases in between. The CDR3 has 14 amino acids. Germline V CDR1 and CDR2: MDHEN, SYDVKM. The CDR3 coding sequence is TGTGCCAGCAGTTTAGGAGGGAAAAGGCAGCCCCAGCATTTT. Translation gives CASSLGGKRQPQHF.

The chain joins TRBV7-9 to TRBJ1-2, with 8 bases identical to TRBD1. Germline CDR1 SEHNR, CDR2 FQNEAQ (reference sequence). There are 13 residues in the CDR3. J lost 8 bases, V lost 1 base, and 3 bases had no gene match. This CDR3 is CASSLDRGKGYTF. The CDR3 region has the DNA TGTGCCAGCAGCTTAGACAGGGGGAAAGGCTACACCTTC. The full variable domain, with the rest looked up from reference TRBV7-9 and TRBJ1-2, is DTGVSQNPRHKITKRGQNVTFRCDPISEHNRLYWYRQTLGQGPEFLTYFQNEAQLEKSRLLSDRFSAERPKGSFSTLEIQRTEQGDSAMYLCASSLDRGKGYTFGSGTRLTVV.

V and J are TRBV3-1 (or the pseudogene TRBV3-2) and TRBJ2-1, with 8 bases fitting TRBD2. The length of the CDR3 is 20 residues. Germline V CDR1 and CDR2: LGHDT, YNNKEL (reference sequence). The trim removed 7 bases at V and 0 bases at J, leaving 20 bases unmatched. In DNA, the CDR3 is TGTGCCAGCACTTCGGGGGTGCGGGAGGCACTTAACCCCTCCTACAATGAGCAGTTCTTC. Its protein is CASTSGVREALNPSYNEQFF.

This chain connects TRBV9 to TRBJ2-3; D possibly corresponds to TRBD2 (7 bases). Per germline, CDR1 SGDLS and CDR2 YYNGEE. V lost 2 bases and J lost 4, with 14 bases in between. The CDR3 spans 15 residues. The CDR3 nucleotides read TGTGCCAGCAGCGTGGGGGGGCTTGGGGCAGATACGCAGTATTTT. It codes for CASSVGGLGADTQYF.

This clone was counted only a few times. The chain has TRBV19 and TRBJ1-1, with a possible D match to TRBD1 (5 bases). Trimming stripped 1 base from V and 7 bases from J, with 13 bases between. Per the germline V gene, CDR1 is LNHDA and CDR2 is SQIVND (reference sequence). The CDR3 consists of 14 residues. CDR3 in amino acids: CASSIGPGNGEAFF. The CDR3 region has the DNA TGTGCCAGTAGTATAGGGCCAGGGAATGGTGAAGCTTTCTTT.

This clone was seen once. The genes are TRBV5-6 and TRBJ1-2, with 7 nucleotides matching TRBD1. Germline values: CDR1 SGHDT, CDR2 YYEEEE. The CDR3 has 13 residues. The trim removed 4 bases at V and 5 bases at J, leaving 5 bases unmatched. The CDR3 coding sequence is TGTGCCAGCAGCCTCTGGGACAGATATGGCTACACCTTC. Its protein product is CASSLWDRYGYTF.

In this sample, this clone turned up a few times. The V call is TRBV19, the J call TRBJ2-2; D remains unclear. With 5 bases removed from V and 5 bases from J, the gap between germline ends came to 9 bases. The CDR3 has 13 residues. Germline V gene sequence: CDR1 LNHDA, CDR2 SQIVND (reference sequence). CDR3 DNA sequence: TGTGCCAGTAGTCCTAGGGCAACCGGGGAGCTGTTTTTT. Encoded protein: CASSPRATGELFF.

J is TRBJ1-4 and V is TRBV13; TRBD1 is a possible D gene (6 bases). The CDR3 contains 13 residues. Trimming pared 5 bases from V and 6 bases from J, leaving 10 bases between. Germline values: CDR1 PRHDT, CDR2 FYEKMQ (reference sequence). The DNA of the CDR3 is TGTGCCAGCAGCCCACAGGGAGATGAAAAACTGTTTTTT. Its protein is CASSPQGDEKLFF.

V is TRBV28 and J is TRBJ2-1, with TRBD2 identical over 8 bases. Per germline, CDR1 MDHEN and CDR2 SYDVKM. The CDR3 is 14 amino acids. V gave up 7 bases and J gave up 4 bases; unmatched junction bases: 6. CDR3 protein: CASIRGGQYNEQFF. The DNA for the CDR3 is TGTGCCAGCATTCGGGGGGGGCAATACAATGAGCAGTTCTTC. Supplemented by reference TRBV28 and TRBJ2-1, the full variable domain reads DVKVTQSSRYLVKRTGEKVFLECVQDMDHENMFWYRQDPGLGLRLIYFSYDVKMKEKGDIPEGYSVSREKKERFSLILESASTNQTSMYLCASIRGGQYNEQFFGPGTRLTVL.

This clone was detected a few times. The V call is TRBV28, the J call TRBJ1-5; D is ambiguous. Trimming took 6 bases from V and 5 from J, leaving 11 bases between them. Germline V CDR1 and CDR2: MDHEN, SYDVKM. The CDR3 contains 13 residues. The CDR3 reads CASSRRLYQPQHF. The CDR3 DNA reads TGTGCCAGCAGCAGACGTTTGTATCAGCCCCAGCATTTT.

This clone has just a few counts. This sample also contains other DNA sequences that code for the same CDR3. V usage is TRBV5-1 and J usage is TRBJ1-6; D gene unclear. The ends were cut back, 0 bases at V and 7 bases at J, with 11 bases in the middle. The germline CDR1 and CDR2 sequences are SGHRS and YFSETQ. CDR3 length: 15 amino acids. This CDR3 is CASSLDGSTNSPLHF. The DNA of the CDR3 is TGCGCCAGCAGCTTGGATGGCAGTACCAATTCACCCCTCCACTTT.

The chain combines TRBV30 with TRBJ2-7, with TRBD1 identical over 8 bases. V was pared by 5 bases and J by 3 bases, with 6 bases of the junction left unmatched. CDR3 length: 13 amino acids. Per the germline V gene, CDR1 is GTSNPN and CDR2 is SVGIG (reference sequence). Written as DNA, the CDR3 is TGTGCCTGGGACAGGGGACGGATCTACGAGCAGTACTTC. Amino acids: CAWDRGRIYEQYF.

This chain links TRBV7-2 with TRBJ2-1, with D unclear. The CDR3 totals 14 residues. The germline V and J ends were trimmed by 2 bases and 3 bases, with 8 bases remaining between them. Germline V gene lookup returns CDR1 SGHTA and CDR2 FQGNSA. Here the CDR3 DNA reads TGTGCCAGCAGCTTACGGCAAATCTACAATGAGCAGTTCTTC. Translating it yields CASSLRQIYNEQFF.

This rearrangement joins TRBV5-1 to TRBJ1-1, with a possible D match to TRBD1 (5 bases). This CDR3 spans 14 amino acids. V was shortened by 2 bases and J by 8 bases, with 16 bases between the two germline ends. CDR1 is SGHRS and CDR2 is YFSETQ in the germline V gene. The CDR3 protein is CASSFSLGQTEAFF. The CDR3 DNA reads TGCGCCAGCAGCTTCTCCCTAGGACAAACCGAAGCTTTCTTT.

V usage is TRBV18 and J usage is TRBJ1-5; D is uncertain. The germline V and J ends were trimmed by 5 bases and 5 bases, with 13 bases remaining between them. The CDR3 contains 14 residues. Germline CDR1 and CDR2: KGHSH and LQKENI. CDR3 in DNA: TGTGCCAGCTCATCAGGACTCACGGATCAGCCCCAGCATTTT. Protein sequence: CASSSGLTDQPQHF.

The gene calls are TRBV9 and TRBJ2-1; D call uncertain. V lost 3 bases and J lost 9, with 10 bases in between. CDR1 SGDLS and CDR2 YYNGEE come from the germline V gene. CDR3 length equals 12 residues. The DNA of the CDR3 is TGTGCCAGCAGCGCCGCCGAACTTGAGCAGTTCTTC. Translation gives CASSAAELEQFF.

This chain links TRBV14 with TRBJ2-7; D not certain. The V and J ends lost 2 bases and 3 bases respectively, with 8 bases between them. Germline CDR1 and CDR2: SGHDN and FVKESK. The CDR3 covers 13 residues. The CDR3 DNA is TGTGCCAGCAGCCAATCGCCGAGCTACGAGCAGTACTTC. It yields the protein CASSQSPSYEQYF.

For the CDR3, the DNA is TGTGCCAGCAGCCCCCCTGCGGGACGACAACAAGAGACCCAGTACTTC. Translation gives CASSPPAGRQQETQYF. The V and J genes are TRBV9 and TRBJ2-5; TRBD2 is a possible D gene (6 bases). Germline CDR1 and CDR2: SGDLS and YYNGEE. Between the trimmed V and J ends, which lost 4 bases and 2 bases, there was a span of 18 bases. The CDR3 sequence is 16 residues long.

V gene TRBV11-2 combines with J gene TRBJ1-3, with 7 bases that match TRBD1. The CDR3 length is 16 residues. Germline V CDR1 and CDR2: SGHAT, FQNNGV. V trimming: 5 bases; J trimming: 1 base; junction bases outside the gene matches: 8. The DNA for the CDR3 is TGTGCCAGCAGCAACCGCCCGGACAGGTCTGGAAACACCATATATTTT. Its protein is CASSNRPDRSGNTIYF.

The rearrangement links TRBV7-2 to TRBJ1-1; D not certain. V was clipped by 0 bases and J by 5 bases, with 10 bases between them. The CDR3 has 14 residues. The V gene's germline CDR1 is SGHTA and CDR2 FQGNSA. The CDR3: CASSLAGLGTEAFF. The CDR3 DNA sequence: TGTGCCAGCAGCTTAGCGGGGTTGGGGACTGAAGCTTTCTTT. Looking up the rest from reference TRBV7-2 and TRBJ1-1 gives the full variable domain: GAGVSQSPSNKVTEKGKDVELRCDPISGHTALYWYRQSLGQGLEFLIYFQGNSAPDKSGLPSDRFSAERTGGSVSTLTIQRTQQEDSAVYLCASSLAGLGTEAFFGQGTRLTVV.

J is TRBJ1-1 and V is TRBV18, with D possibly being TRBD1 (6 bases). Trimming cost V 6 bases and J 5 bases, with 16 bases left between them. In germline, CDR1 is KGHSH, CDR2 LQKENI. There are 14 residues in the CDR3. The CDR3 sequence is CASSGPEGGTEAFF. The CDR3, as DNA: TGTGCCAGCTCCGGACCTGAAGGGGGAACTGAAGCTTTCTTT.

J is TRBJ1-2 and V is TRBV18; D possibly corresponds to TRBD1 (5 bases). V shed 8 bases and J shed 2 bases, with 9 bases lying between them. This CDR3 region has 12 residues. Germline loops: CDR1 KGHSH, CDR2 LQKENI. This CDR3 is CASGTDNYGYTF. The DNA of the CDR3 is TGTGCCAGCGGGACTGACAACTATGGCTACACCTTC.